Below, 17 T cell receptor beta chains from the same sample are listed, as sequenced in a study of T cell responses to AZD1222 COVID-19 vaccine. Assay used: immunoSEQ multiplex PCR; TCRdb lists only in-frame clones, some missing. The data show 90,000 to 120,000 clones, approximately 90% seen once. This specimen consisted of peripheral blood, obtained on day 0 of AZD1222 vaccination. The receptors originated from an adult in good health.

Only one count was recorded for this clone. The chain combines TRBV9 with TRBJ1-6; 7 bases fit TRBD1. The CDR3 is made up of 15 amino acids. Germline-derived CDR1 and CDR2 are SGDLS and YYNGEE. V was clipped by 4 bases and J by 10 bases; unmatched bases: 11. This chain's CDR3 is CASSIQDRAGSPLHF. The CDR3 DNA reads as TGTGCCAGCAGCATCCAAGACAGGGCCGGATCACCCCTCCACTTT.

The chain carries TRBV11-3 and TRBJ1-1, with 8 nucleotides matching TRBD1. CDR1 is SGHNT, CDR2 YENEEA, per germline. V trimming: 5 bases; J trimming: 4 bases; junction bases outside the gene matches: 15. The CDR3 sequence is 17 residues long. The CDR3 DNA follows: TGTGCCAGCAGCCCCAGACAGGGGCCAACCGAGGCCACTGAAGCTTTCTTT. As protein: CASSPRQGPTEATEAFF.

This clone was found once. The chain combines TRBV25-1 with TRBJ2-7; 10 nucleotides agree with TRBD2. The V gene end was trimmed by 3 bases and the J gene end by 6 bases; junction bases not matched to a gene: 8. The CDR3 spans 15 residues. The germline V gene encodes CDR1 MGHDK and CDR2 SYGVNS. CDR3 region: CASSDSPGLAIEQYF. For the CDR3, the DNA is TGTGCCAGCAGTGACTCTCCGGGACTAGCGATCGAGCAGTACTTC.

This clone has only one observation. The chain links TRBV28 to TRBJ2-2; 7 bases match TRBD1. After removal of 3 bases from V and 6 bases from J, the junction contained 7 bases not matched to a gene. This CDR3 contains 15 residues. Germline CDR1 MDHEN, CDR2 SYDVKM. The CDR3 DNA sequence: TGTGCCAGCAGTTTGAGACAGGGAAGTGCCGGGGAGCTGTTTTTT. This encodes CASSLRQGSAGELFF.

The V gene is TRBV7-6, the J gene TRBJ1-1; 8 bases match TRBD1. This CDR3 is built from 13 residues. Germline assignment: CDR1 SGHVS and CDR2 FNYEAQ. Trimming took 6 bases from V and 4 from J; bases not matched to a gene: 4. The CDR3 coding sequence is TGTGCCAGCAGTTCTGGACAGGGCACTGAAGCTTTCTTT. Residues: CASSSGQGTEAFF.

CDR3 loop: CATSDVGRGGETQYF. In DNA, the CDR3 is TGTGCCACCAGTGATGTCGGGAGGGGTGGAGAGACCCAGTACTTC. The rearrangement links TRBV24-1 to TRBJ2-5; 8 bases are a match to TRBD2. This CDR3 comprises 15 residues. With 3 bases clipped from V and 4 bases from J, the junction kept 6 bases outside the gene matches. Germline V gives CDR1 KGHDR, CDR2 SFDVKD.

The V and J genes are TRBV15 and TRBJ2-3, with 7 positions matching TRBD2. J was trimmed by 2 bases and V by 3 bases; bases with no gene match: 5. Germline V lookup: CDR1 LNHNV, CDR2 YYDKDF (reference sequence). This CDR3 has 15 amino acids. CDR3 in amino acids: CATSSGRIVTDTQYF. The DNA for the CDR3 is TGTGCCACCAGCAGCGGGAGGATAGTCACAGATACGCAGTATTTT.

This clone was recorded a few times. This rearrangement joins TRBV11-2 to TRBJ1-3, with D perhaps matching TRBD1 (5 bases). The ends were cut back, 3 bases at V and 0 bases at J, with 9 bases in the middle. This CDR3 contains 15 residues. Looked up from germline, CDR1 is SGHAT and CDR2 is FQNNGV. The DNA for the CDR3 is TGTGCCAGCAGCTTGGGGGGAAGCTCTGGAAACACCATATATTTT. This codes for CASSLGGSSGNTIYF.

The rearrangement uses TRBV19 and TRBJ1-3, with D perhaps TRBD1 (5 bases). CDR1 is LNHDA and CDR2 is SQIVND in the germline V gene (reference sequence). The CDR3 totals 14 residues. V was shortened by 5 bases and J by 8 bases, with 16 bases between the two germline ends. CDR3 loop: CASSLGTPADTIYF. Here the CDR3 DNA reads TGTGCCAGTAGTCTTGGGACTCCGGCGGACACCATATATTTT.

The CDR3 bases are TGTGCCAGCAGTCCCCGATTCGGTTTGGCCTCTGAAGCTTTCTTT. This sequence encodes CASSPRFGLASEAFF. This chain uses TRBV28 with TRBJ1-1; no firm D call. The germline V and J ends were trimmed by 5 bases and 6 bases, with 19 bases remaining between them. The CDR3 is 15 amino acids. CDR1 and CDR2 from the germline V gene are MDHEN and SYDVKM.

The gene calls are TRBV7-7 and TRBJ2-7, with D hard to call. The CDR3 has 12 amino acids. The V gene lost 9 bases and the J gene lost 2 bases, with 11 bases spanning the gap. Germline loops: CDR1 SSHAT, CDR2 FNYEAQ (reference sequence). The chain's CDR3 is CARENTPYEQYF. The CDR3 DNA is TGTGCCAGAGAAAACACTCCCTACGAGCAGTACTTC. Full variable domain (rest looked up from reference TRBV7-7 and TRBJ2-7): GAGVSQSPRYKVTKRGQDVTLRCDPISSHATLYWYQQALGQGPEFLTYFNYEAQPDKSGLPSDRFSAERPEGSISTLTIQRTEQRDSAMYRCARENTPYEQYFGPGTRLTVT.

This clone was recorded only once. The chain employs TRBV7-9 and TRBJ2-3; no clear D. Germline CDR1 SEHNR, CDR2 FQNEAQ (reference sequence). The CDR3 runs to 12 residues. V was clipped by 5 bases and J by 7 bases, with 10 bases between them. The CDR3 DNA is TGTGCCAGCAGCCTCACAGATCATACGCAGTATTTT. It specifies CASSLTDHTQYF.

The chain links TRBV9 to TRBJ2-1; 9 positions match TRBD2. The CDR3 is made up of 15 amino acids. After removal of 5 bases from V and 5 bases from J, the junction contained 8 bases not matched to a gene. Germline CDR1 SGDLS, CDR2 YYNGEE. The CDR3 spells CASREAGGGHNEQFF. In DNA, the CDR3 is TGTGCCAGCAGAGAAGCGGGGGGTGGCCACAATGAGCAGTTCTTC.

The rearrangement links TRBV18 to TRBJ2-1; the D is unclear. V was shortened by 5 bases and J by 0 bases, with 11 bases between the two germline ends. This CDR3 has 15 residues. The germline V gene has CDR1 KGHSH and CDR2 LQKENI. Here the CDR3 DNA reads TGTGCCAGCTCATCACTAACCAGCTCCTACAATGAGCAGTTCTTC. Translated, it gives CASSSLTSSYNEQFF.

V is TRBV6-5 and J is TRBJ1-6; D is uncertain. The CDR3 spans 15 residues. Between the trimmed V and J ends, which lost 5 bases and 2 bases, there was a span of 10 bases. Germline CDR1 MNHEY, CDR2 SVGAGI. The CDR3: CASSRDRTYNSPLHF. DNA of the CDR3: TGTGCCAGCAGTAGAGACCGGACCTATAATTCACCCCTCCACTTT.

V and J are TRBV4-1 and TRBJ1-6, with TRBD1 matching 7 bases. Germline V gives CDR1 MGHRA, CDR2 YSYEKL. This CDR3 region has 15 residues. V shed 1 base and J 10 bases; nucleotides not matched to a gene: 7. The CDR3 here is CASSQAGQNKSPLHF. CDR3 bases: TGCGCCAGCAGCCAAGCGGGACAGAACAAATCACCCCTCCACTTT.

This clone is a singleton in its sample. DNA for the CDR3: TGTGCCACCAGTGACCGACAGGGAAACAATCAGCCCCAGCATTTT. Translation gives CATSDRQGNNQPQHF. The chain has TRBV24-1 and TRBJ1-5; TRBD1 matches at 7 bases. J gave up 3 bases and V 4 bases, and 5 bases lay outside the gene matches. This CDR3 is 15 amino acids long. CDR1 and CDR2 from the germline V gene are KGHDR and SFDVKD.